These 23 T cell receptor beta chains were sequenced from one sample in a study of blood T cell repertoires in COVID-19. Using immunoSEQ multiplex PCR, the repertoire was profiled, and TCRdb retains in-frame clones only, with some absent. The table includes around 190,000 clones, roughly 76% detected once. The sequenced material came from peripheral blood. Receptors originate from a woman aged 45-65 years with active or convalescent COVID-19.

This clone was detected a few times. The CDR3 DNA is TGTGCCAGCTCACCAGGGCACCCGAACACCGGGGAGCTGTTTTTT. The encoded protein is CASSPGHPNTGELFF. V usage is TRBV18 and J usage is TRBJ2-2; no definite D call. From germline, CDR1 is KGHSH and CDR2 LQKENI. The CDR3 runs to 15 residues. Trimming took off 2 bases at V and 0 bases at J, with 7 bases between the two ends. The whole variable domain, filled in from reference TRBV18 and TRBJ2-2, reads NAGVMQNPRHLVRRRGQEARLRCSPMKGHSHVYWYRQLPEEGLKFMVYLQKENIIDESGMPKERFSAEFPKEGPSILRIQQVVRGDSAAYFCASSPGHPNTGELFFGEGSRLTVL.

This rearrangement joins TRBV11-3 to TRBJ1-1; perhaps TRBD1 as D (5 bases). The germline CDR1 and CDR2 sequences are SGHNT and YENEEA. The CDR3 has 15 residues. V dropped 3 bases and J dropped 3 bases, with 14 bases sitting between them. The CDR3 region is CASSFGGWLDTEAFF. CDR3 coding DNA: TGTGCCAGCAGCTTCGGGGGGTGGTTGGACACTGAAGCTTTCTTT.

The chain employs TRBV2 and TRBJ2-3, with a possible D match to TRBD2 (6 bases). Between the trimmed V and J ends, which lost 6 bases and 5 bases, there was a span of 15 bases. The CDR3 is 14 amino acids. CDR1 is SNHLY and CDR2 is FYNNEI in the germline V gene. Here the CDR3 reads CASSRGTGGDTQYF. The CDR3 DNA reads as TGTGCCAGCAGCCGGGGGACCGGAGGAGATACGCAGTATTTT. Full variable domain (outside the CDR3, taken from reference TRBV2 and TRBJ2-3): EPEVTQTPSHQVTQMGQEVILRCVPISNHLYFYWYRQILGQKVEFLVSFYNNEISEKSEIFDDQFSVERPDGSNFTLKIRSTKLEDSAMYFCASSRGTGGDTQYFGPGTRLTVL.

This clone occurred a few times. The chain combines TRBV5-6 with TRBJ2-5; the match to TRBD2 covers 8 bases. The CDR3 is 14 residues long. Per germline, CDR1 SGHDT and CDR2 YYEEEE. Trimming took 5 bases from V and 1 from J; bases not matched to a gene: 4. CDR3 sequence reads: CASSRTSGQETQYF. The CDR3 bases are TGTGCCAGCAGTCGCACTAGCGGCCAAGAGACCCAGTACTTC.

J is TRBJ2-3 and V is TRBV7-8, with unresolved D. The CDR3 has 12 residues. Trimming took off 5 bases at V and 2 bases at J, with 5 bases between the two ends. Germline lookup yields CDR1 SGHVS and CDR2 FQNEAQ. The CDR3 sequence: CASSPPTDTQYF. CDR3 bases: TGTGCCAGCAGCCCTCCCACAGATACGCAGTATTTT.

The rearrangement joins TRBV9 to TRBJ2-5, with 9 bases that match TRBD2. Germline values: CDR1 SGDLS, CDR2 YYNGEE. This CDR3 is 16 amino acids long. V was clipped by 4 bases and J by 1 base; unmatched bases: 8. The CDR3 reads CASSLVAGGLQETQYF. As DNA, the CDR3 is TGTGCCAGCAGCCTAGTCGCGGGGGGGCTCCAAGAGACCCAGTACTTC.

The chain joins TRBV7-2 to TRBJ1-5; 8 nucleotides line up with TRBD1. Germline V lookup: CDR1 SGHTA, CDR2 FQGNSA. The V segment lost 1 base and the J segment 7 bases; nucleotides outside the gene matches: 18. The CDR3 is made up of 19 amino acids. Here the CDR3 reads CASSLVVSGGTYRGQPQHF. The CDR3, as DNA: TGTGCCAGCAGCTTAGTGGTTTCAGGGGGCACGTATAGGGGACAGCCCCAGCATTTT.

This rearrangement joins TRBV28 to TRBJ1-3; D perhaps matches TRBD1 (5 bases). The CDR3 is 15 amino acids. CDR1 MDHEN and CDR2 SYDVKM come from the germline V gene. Trimming pared 7 bases from V and 0 bases from J, leaving 13 bases between. Here the CDR3 reads CASTEGGTSGNTIYF. In DNA form, the CDR3 reads TGTGCCAGCACCGAGGGCGGGACCTCTGGAAACACCATATATTTT.

In regard to this clone: Other DNA sequences in the sample encode the same CDR3. The CDR3 DNA follows: TGCAGCGTCGGGACAGGGGGCTACAATGAGCAGTTCTTC. Translation gives CSVGTGGYNEQFF. J is TRBJ2-1 and V is TRBV29-1, with 11 positions matching TRBD1. V shed 6 bases, J shed 3 bases, and the junction held 1 base outside the gene matches. This CDR3 is 13 amino acids long. CDR1 SQVTM and CDR2 ANQGSEA come from the germline V gene.

The V and J genes are TRBV4-3 and TRBJ1-2, with 10 bases matching TRBD1. V lost 3 bases to trimming and J lost 4 bases; unmatched junction nucleotides: 5. The CDR3 spans 15 residues. Germline CDR1 and CDR2: LGHNA and YSLEER. As DNA, the CDR3 is TGCGCCAGCAGCCAGTTGACAGGGGGCCCCTATGGCTACACCTTC. Its translation is CASSQLTGGPYGYTF.

J is TRBJ1-2 and V is TRBV29-1; 8 bases are a match to TRBD1. The CDR3 covers 15 residues. The germline CDR1 and CDR2 sequences are SQVTM and ANQGSEA. The V gene end was trimmed by 6 bases and the J gene end by 3 bases; junction bases not matched to a gene: 12. CDR3 coding DNA: TGCAGCGTCCTAAGACTGGACAGGGACTACTATGGCTACACCTTC. Translation: CSVLRLDRDYYGYTF. Complete variable domain (other parts from reference TRBV29-1 and TRBJ1-2): SAVISQKPSRDICQRGTSLTIQCQVDSQVTMMFWYRQQPGQSLTLIATANQGSEATYESGFVIDKFPISRPNLTFSTLTVSNMSPEDSSIYLCSVLRLDRDYYGYTFGSGTRLTVV.

The chain links TRBV28 to TRBJ1-5; 8 nucleotides match TRBD1. The V segment lost 3 bases and the J segment 6 bases; nucleotides outside the gene matches: 10. The germline V gene has CDR1 MDHEN and CDR2 SYDVKM. The CDR3 has 16 amino acids. CDR3 residues: CASSFRRTGRGQPQHF. The DNA for the CDR3 is TGTGCCAGCAGTTTTAGGAGGACAGGGAGAGGTCAGCCCCAGCATTTT.

The sample holds a few counts of this clone. V usage is TRBV2 and J usage is TRBJ1-6; D not certain. Germline CDR1 is SNHLY and CDR2 is FYNNEI. The CDR3 has 16 residues. V was shortened by 5 bases and J by 0 bases, with 11 bases between the two germline ends. CDR3 bases: TGTGCCAGCAGTTCTGTTGGGAGCTCCTATAATTCACCCCTCCACTTT. It codes for CASSSVGSSYNSPLHF.

The CDR3 DNA reads TGTGCCAGCAGCTTCCACCGGGAAAACACTGAAGCTTTCTTT. The encoded protein is CASSFHRENTEAFF. The chain uses TRBV11-2 and TRBJ1-1; D unresolved. This CDR3 is 14 amino acids long. Germline CDR1 and CDR2: SGHAT and FQNNGV. V was pared by 3 bases and J by 2 bases, with 10 bases between.

The chain recombines TRBV19 with TRBJ2-6; TRBD1 matches at 8 bases. The CDR3 is made up of 15 amino acids. The V gene end was trimmed by 4 bases and the J gene end by 4 bases; junction bases not matched to a gene: 3. From germline, CDR1 is LNHDA and CDR2 SQIVND (reference sequence). For the CDR3, the DNA is TGTGCCAGTAGTAGGACAGGGTACGGGGCCAACGTCCTGACTTTC. Amino acid sequence: CASSRTGYGANVLTF.

CDR3 in amino acids: CASSPDYGNEQFF. CDR3 DNA: TGTGCCAGCAGTCCGGACTATGGGAATGAGCAGTTCTTC. This chain uses TRBV5-8 with TRBJ2-1; possibly TRBD2 for D (6 bases). This CDR3 spans 13 amino acids. V dropped 5 bases and J dropped 7 bases, with 13 bases sitting between them. CDR1 is SGHTS and CDR2 is YDEGEE in the germline V gene. The full variable domain, its missing parts supplied by reference TRBV5-8 and TRBJ2-1, is EAGVTQSPTHLIKTRGQQATLRCSPISGHTSVYWYQQALGLGLQFLLWYDEGEERNRGNFPPRFSGRQFPNYSSELNVNALELEDSALYLCASSPDYGNEQFFGPGTRLTVL.

The chain is built from TRBV2 and TRBJ1-2, with 8 bases fitting TRBD1. Per the germline V gene, CDR1 is SNHLY and CDR2 is FYNNEI. This CDR3 has 16 residues. V dropped 7 bases and J dropped 5; count of bases not matched to a gene: 15. The CDR3 sequence: CASKPPQGAARYGYTF. Written as DNA, the CDR3 is TGTGCCAGCAAGCCACCCCAGGGGGCGGCGAGGTATGGCTACACCTTC. Looking up the rest from reference TRBV2 and TRBJ1-2 gives the full variable domain: EPEVTQTPSHQVTQMGQEVILRCVPISNHLYFYWYRQILGQKVEFLVSFYNNEISEKSEIFDDQFSVERPDGSNFTLKIRSTKLEDSAMYFCASKPPQGAARYGYTFGSGTRLTVV.

This clone was seen ten or more times. CDR3 sequence reads: CAWRTGLEQYF. The CDR3 nucleotides read TGTGCCTGGCGGACAGGGCTCGAGCAGTACTTC. The gene calls are TRBV30 and TRBJ2-7; the match to TRBD1 covers 8 bases. CDR1 and CDR2 from the germline V gene are GTSNPN and SVGIG (reference sequence). CDR3 length: 11 amino acids. The trim removed 5 bases at V and 6 bases at J, leaving 3 bases unmatched.

This chain joins TRBV25-1 and TRBJ1-2, with D perhaps TRBD1 (5 bases). The CDR3 is made up of 15 amino acids. V was pared by 2 bases and J by 4 bases, with 14 bases between. CDR1 and CDR2 from the germline V gene are MGHDK and SYGVNS. The CDR3 loop reads CASSEVGGGGYGYTF. In nucleotides, the CDR3 is TGTGCCAGCAGTGAAGTGGGGGGTGGAGGCTATGGCTACACCTTC.

The V gene is TRBV6-5, the J gene TRBJ2-4, with 7 bases identical to TRBD1. The length of the CDR3 is 15 residues. V lost 5 bases, J lost 8 bases, and 12 bases stayed unmatched. CDR1 is MNHEY and CDR2 is SVGAGI in the germline V gene. CDR3 nucleotides: TGTGCCAGCAGTCCAGGGACAGACGAGTTCGACATTCAGTACTTC. Residues: CASSPGTDEFDIQYF.

The CDR3 spells CASNSGTGRNRYGYTF. In DNA form, the CDR3 reads TGTGCCAGTAATTCCGGGACAGGACGCAACCGTTATGGCTACACCTTC. J is TRBJ1-2 and V is TRBV19; TRBD1 matches at 8 bases. In germline, CDR1 is LNHDA, CDR2 SQIVND (reference sequence). This CDR3 contains 16 residues. V shed 7 bases and J 5 bases; nucleotides not matched to a gene: 15.

The chain carries TRBV5-5 and TRBJ1-2; D remains unclear. This CDR3 has 13 amino acids. V lost 0 bases, J lost 7 bases, and 10 bases lay in between. CDR1 is SGHKS, CDR2 YYEKEE, per germline (reference sequence). In DNA form, the CDR3 reads TGTGCCAGCAGCTTGGACGGGGAGCGTGGCTACACCTTC. Translation gives CASSLDGERGYTF. Looking up the rest from reference TRBV5-5 and TRBJ1-2 gives the full variable domain: DAGVTQSPTHLIKTRGQQVTLRCSPISGHKSVSWYQQVLGQGPQFIFQYYEKEERGRGNFPDRFSARQFPNYSSELNVNALLLGDSALYLCASSLDGERGYTFGSGTRLTVV.

V gene TRBV20-1 combines with J gene TRBJ1-4; unclear D gene. V lost 6 bases to trimming and J lost 11 bases, with 13 bases between them. In germline, CDR1 is DFQATT, CDR2 SNEGSKA (reference sequence). The CDR3 contains 11 residues. The CDR3 is CSAPGEVKLFF. The CDR3 bases are TGCAGTGCCCCCGGCGAGGTTAAACTGTTTTTT.